These 18 T cell receptor beta chains were sequenced from one sample in a study of blood T cell repertoires in COVID-19. Sequencing used immunoSEQ multiplex PCR; TCRdb keeps in-frame clones, though not all of them. The sample shows about 240,000 clones, roughly 80% of them seen only once. Sequenced input: peripheral blood. The source is an elderly woman with acute or convalescent COVID-19.

The count of this clone is one. V is TRBV27 and J is TRBJ1-6, with D perhaps matching TRBD1 (6 bases). CDR3 size: 15 residues. Trimming took 6 bases from V and 6 from J, leaving 15 bases between them. CDR1 MNHEY and CDR2 SMNVEV come from the germline V gene (reference sequence). CDR3 residues: CASSPQGISNSPLHF. Here the CDR3 DNA reads TGTGCCAGCAGCCCCCAGGGGATCTCTAATTCACCCCTCCACTTT.

The rearrangement links TRBV3-1 (or the pseudogene TRBV3-2) to TRBJ2-1; D ambiguous. V was shortened by 0 bases and J by 6 bases, with 12 bases between the two germline ends. Per germline, CDR1 LGHDT and CDR2 YNNKEL (reference sequence). This CDR3 region has 15 residues. Here the CDR3 reads CASSQDGRALNEQFF. The CDR3 coding sequence is TGTGCCAGCAGCCAAGATGGTCGAGCCCTCAATGAGCAGTTCTTC.

A note on this clone: The same CDR3 also results from other DNA sequences found in this sample. The chain combines TRBV28 with TRBJ1-6, with 9 bases aligning to TRBD1. The CDR3 is 14 residues long. Germline loops: CDR1 MDHEN, CDR2 SYDVKM. The V and J ends lost 6 bases and 9 bases, in that order; junction bases with no gene match: 6. The CDR3 reads CASRAGTGISPLHF. The CDR3 DNA sequence: TGTGCCAGCAGGGCCGGGACAGGGATTTCACCCCTCCACTTT.

This chain connects TRBV6-4 to TRBJ1-5; D is undetermined. The CDR3 runs to 15 residues. Germline loops: CDR1 MRHNA, CDR2 SNTAGT. With 8 bases removed from V and 1 base from J, the gap between germline ends came to 15 bases. The DNA of the CDR3 is TGTGCCAGCCCCCCGGAGAGCGGGAGCAATCAGCCCCAGCATTTT. Amino acids: CASPPESGSNQPQHF.

This clone is a singleton in its sample. V is TRBV11-2 and J is TRBJ2-1; 9 nucleotides match TRBD1. The CDR3 covers 15 residues. The J segment lost 3 bases and the V segment lost 5 bases, leaving 5 bases of the junction unmatched. CDR1 and CDR2 (germline): SGHAT, FQNNGV. CDR3 region: CASSLRDRDYNEQFF. The CDR3, as DNA: TGTGCCAGCAGCCTCCGGGACAGGGACTACAATGAGCAGTTCTTC.

V and J are TRBV25-1 and TRBJ2-3; tentatively, D is TRBD1 (6 bases). Germline values: CDR1 MGHDK, CDR2 SYGVNS. V was cut by 8 bases and J by 2 bases, with 17 bases left in between. The CDR3 has 15 residues. In DNA, the CDR3 is TGTGCCAGCGAAGGACAGATCACGTCCACAGATACGCAGTATTTT. Translated: CASEGQITSTDTQYF. The full variable domain, rest sourced from reference TRBV25-1 and TRBJ2-3, is EADIYQTPRYLVIGTGKKITLECSQTMGHDKMYWYQQDPGMELHLIHYSYGVNSTEKGDLSSESTVSRIRTEHFPLTLESARPSHTSQYLCASEGQITSTDTQYFGPGTRLTVL.

This chain uses TRBV2 with TRBJ2-1, with D perhaps matching TRBD1 (5 bases). V was trimmed by 7 bases and J by 1 base, leaving 11 bases between them. CDR3 size: 14 residues. Germline loops: CDR1 SNHLY, CDR2 FYNNEI. Here the CDR3 DNA reads TGTGCCAGCAACGAGGCAGGGTCCTACAATGAGCAGTTCTTC. Protein: CASNEAGSYNEQFF.

This chain connects TRBV28 to TRBJ2-7; 8 bases match TRBD1. J was trimmed by 2 bases and V by 7 bases; bases with no gene match: 7. CDR1 is MDHEN, CDR2 SYDVKM, per germline. This CDR3 has 14 amino acids. The CDR3 loop reads CASTAPDRAYEQYF. The CDR3 nucleotides are TGTGCCAGCACCGCCCCGGACAGGGCCTACGAGCAGTACTTC.

The chain is built from TRBV27 and TRBJ1-2; TRBD1 matches 7 bases. This CDR3 has 14 residues. From germline, CDR1 is MNHEY and CDR2 SMNVEV (reference sequence). V gave up 5 bases and J gave up 9 bases; unmatched junction bases: 12. The CDR3 spells CASSTLEGGKSYTF. Written as DNA, the CDR3 is TGTGCCAGCAGTACTCTTGAAGGGGGCAAAAGCTACACCTTC.

Only a few counts were recorded for this clone. The rearrangement links TRBV2 to TRBJ1-1; TRBD1 aligns across 9 bases. The CDR3 length is 14 residues. V was clipped by 5 bases and J by 1 base; unmatched bases: 2. Germline lookup yields CDR1 SNHLY and CDR2 FYNNEI. The CDR3 loop reads CASSRQGGNTEAFF. CDR3 sequence (DNA): TGTGCCAGCAGTAGACAGGGGGGGAACACTGAAGCTTTCTTT.

The chain employs TRBV19 and TRBJ2-1, with 12 bases matching TRBD2. The CDR3 contains 17 residues. Germline V CDR1 and CDR2: LNHDA, SQIVND (reference sequence). V lost 0 bases, J lost 5 bases, and 5 bases stayed unmatched. Written as DNA, the CDR3 is TGTGCCAGTAGTATAGATGCTAGCGGGGGGGCCCACAATGAGCAGTTCTTC. Translated: CASSIDASGGAHNEQFF.

The chain combines TRBV7-9 with TRBJ1-4; TRBD1 might be the D (6 bases). Germline assignment: CDR1 SEHNR and CDR2 FQNEAQ (reference sequence). V was shortened by 3 bases and J by 7 bases, with 18 bases between the two germline ends. This CDR3 spans 16 amino acids. DNA for the CDR3: TGTGCCAGCAGCTTCCGGGACACGGTTTTAATTGAAAAACTGTTTTTT. Translated: CASSFRDTVLIEKLFF. Full variable domain (remainder filled in from reference TRBV7-9 and TRBJ1-4): DTGVSQNPRHKITKRGQNVTFRCDPISEHNRLYWYRQTLGQGPEFLTYFQNEAQLEKSRLLSDRFSAERPKGSFSTLEIQRTEQGDSAMYLCASSFRDTVLIEKLFFGSGTQLSVL.

The chain links TRBV10-3 to TRBJ2-7, with a weak D call TRBD1 (6 bases). V dropped 5 bases and J dropped 6 bases, with 14 bases sitting between them. The germline CDR1 and CDR2 sequences are ENHRY and SYGVKD. The CDR3 is 13 residues long. The DNA of the CDR3 is TGTGCCATCAGTAAGATACAGGGTGCCGAGCAGTACTTC. Amino acids: CAISKIQGAEQYF.

The chain's CDR3 is CASSLAGTGTYEQYF. DNA for the CDR3: TGCGCCAGCAGTTTAGCCGGGACAGGGACCTACGAGCAGTACTTC. The chain joins TRBV5-1 to TRBJ2-7; 9 nucleotides match TRBD1. Unmatched junction bases numbered 8, after V lost 5 bases and J lost 2 bases. The CDR3 spans 15 residues. Germline loops: CDR1 SGHRS, CDR2 YFSETQ.

The chain links TRBV6-6 to TRBJ1-6; D is unclear. The CDR3 loop spans 13 amino acids. Deletions cut 11 bases from V and 8 bases from J, with 16 bases between. CDR1 is MNHNY and CDR2 is SVGAGI in the germline V gene (reference sequence). DNA of the CDR3: TGTGCCGCTCGTCGGCAGGCTGATTCACCCCTCCACTTT. Translated, it gives CAARRQADSPLHF.

This chain connects TRBV2 to TRBJ1-2; D is undetermined. The CDR3 length is 12 residues. V lost 3 bases, J lost 8 bases, and 10 bases lay in between. Germline CDR1 is SNHLY and CDR2 is FYNNEI. CDR3 in amino acids: CASSEEVRGYTF. CDR3 coding DNA: TGTGCCAGCAGTGAGGAGGTGAGGGGCTACACCTTC. The entire variable domain, with the rest obtained from reference TRBV2 and TRBJ1-2, is as follows: EPEVTQTPSHQVTQMGQEVILRCVPISNHLYFYWYRQILGQKVEFLVSFYNNEISEKSEIFDDQFSVERPDGSNFTLKIRSTKLEDSAMYFCASSEEVRGYTFGSGTRLTVV.

The V and J genes are TRBV5-4 and TRBJ2-7; TRBD1 matches 8 bases. Germline V gene sequence: CDR1 SGHNT, CDR2 YYREEE (reference sequence). The J segment lost 3 bases and the V segment lost 5 bases, leaving 7 bases of the junction unmatched. The CDR3 consists of 14 residues. This CDR3 reads CASSTGGPNYEQYF. The CDR3 DNA sequence: TGTGCCAGCAGTACAGGGGGGCCCAACTACGAGCAGTACTTC. The full variable domain, in which reference TRBV5-4 and TRBJ2-7 provide the parts outside the CDR3, is ETGVTQSPTHLIKTRGQQVTLRCSSQSGHNTVSWYQQALGQGPQFIFQYYREEENGRGNFPPRFSGLQFPNYSSELNVNALELDDSALYLCASSTGGPNYEQYFGPGTRLTVT.

The table lists this clone with a few counts. The V call is TRBV10-3, the J call TRBJ2-7, with 11 nucleotides matching TRBD1. This CDR3 spans 13 amino acids. The germline CDR1 and CDR2 sequences are ENHRY and SYGVKD. The trim removed 10 bases at V and 6 bases at J, leaving 8 bases unmatched. For the CDR3, the DNA is TGTGCCAGTGCCGGGACAGGGGGTGGCGAGCAGTACTTC. This gives the protein CASAGTGGGEQYF.